The 32 T cell receptor beta chains presented below share a single source sample, sequenced in a study of blood T cell repertoires in COVID-19. Only in-frame clones appear in the TCRdb table, and some are missing; sequencing was by immunoSEQ multiplex PCR. The profile shows roughly 250,000 clones, more than 60% of them singletons. Sequenced input: peripheral blood. The receptors come from a woman between 40 and 50 years old with active or convalescent COVID-19.

This chain joins TRBV9 and TRBJ2-7; a weak D match, TRBD1 (6 bases). This CDR3 spans 13 amino acids. The ends were cut back, 0 bases at V and 5 bases at J, with 9 bases in the middle. Germline CDR1 reads SGDLS; CDR2 reads YYNGEE. The CDR3 region is CASSVVAGDEQYF. In DNA form, the CDR3 reads TGTGCCAGCAGCGTAGTGGCAGGGGACGAGCAGTACTTC.

V usage is TRBV7-3 and J usage is TRBJ1-2, with a possible D match to TRBD1 (5 bases). Trimming pared 5 bases from V and 4 bases from J, leaving 11 bases between. The length of the CDR3 is 13 residues. Germline V gives CDR1 SGHTA, CDR2 FQGTGA. CDR3 sequence: CASSEQGGYGYTF. The CDR3 nucleotides are TGTGCCAGCAGCGAGCAGGGAGGCTATGGCTACACCTTC. The variable domain in full, with the rest retrieved from reference TRBV7-3 and TRBJ1-2, is GAGVSQTPSNKVTEKGKYVELRCDPISGHTALYWYRQSLGQGPEFLIYFQGTGAADDSGLPNDRFFAVRPEGSVSTLKIQRTERGDSAVYLCASSEQGGYGYTFGSGTRLTVV.

The V and J genes are TRBV7-9 and TRBJ2-3; possible D gene TRBD2, 7 bases. The germline V gene has CDR1 SEHNR and CDR2 FQNEAQ (reference sequence). The CDR3 is 17 residues long. Trimming removed 5 bases at V and 1 base at J, with 19 bases between. The CDR3 here is CASSPGGWVEGTDTQYF. The DNA of the CDR3 is TGTGCCAGCAGCCCGGGGGGCTGGGTGGAGGGCACAGATACGCAGTATTTT.

This rearrangement joins TRBV7-7 to TRBJ1-5, with TRBD1 identical over 9 bases. The CDR3 has 14 amino acids. J lost 4 bases, V lost 3 bases, and 1 base had no gene match. CDR1 is SSHAT and CDR2 is FNYEAQ in the germline V gene (reference sequence). The CDR3 region is CASSLGTGNQPQHF. The CDR3, as DNA: TGTGCCAGCAGCTTGGGGACAGGGAATCAGCCCCAGCATTTT. Looking up the rest from reference TRBV7-7 and TRBJ1-5 gives the full variable domain: GAGVSQSPRYKVTKRGQDVTLRCDPISSHATLYWYQQALGQGPEFLTYFNYEAQPDKSGLPSDRFSAERPEGSISTLTIQRTEQRDSAMYRCASSLGTGNQPQHFGDGTRLSIL.

This chain uses TRBV7-3 with TRBJ2-1; 10 bases align to TRBD2. CDR1 is SGHTA and CDR2 is FQGTGA in the germline V gene. The CDR3 consists of 16 residues. Trimming removed 1 base from V and 3 bases from J; junction bases left unmatched: 3. In DNA form, the CDR3 reads TGTGCCAGCAGCTTAAGTGCTAGCGGGGGCTACAATGAGCAGTTCTTC. This sequence encodes CASSLSASGGYNEQFF.

CDR3 in DNA: TGTGCCAGCAGGGCAGGGCACCTGAACACTGAAGCTTTCTTT. This gives the protein CASRAGHLNTEAFF. The chain uses TRBV2 and TRBJ1-1, with a possible D match to TRBD1 (5 bases). The V and J ends lost 6 bases and 0 bases respectively, with 11 bases between them. The CDR3 is 14 amino acids. Per germline, CDR1 SNHLY and CDR2 FYNNEI.

The rearrangement links TRBV5-1 to TRBJ2-3; D might be TRBD2 (5 bases). CDR3 length: 17 residues. Trimming stripped 0 bases from V and 1 base from J, with 15 bases between. Per germline, CDR1 SGHRS and CDR2 YFSETQ. This CDR3 is CASSLVVTGSRTDTQYF. The DNA for the CDR3 is TGCGCCAGCAGCTTGGTCGTGACGGGGAGCCGCACAGATACGCAGTATTTT. The complete variable domain, with remaining parts taken from reference TRBV5-1 and TRBJ2-3, reads KAGVTQTPRYLIKTRGQQVTLSCSPISGHRSVSWYQQTPGQGLQFLFEYFSETQRNKGNFPGRFSGRQFSNSRSEMNVSTLELGDSALYLCASSLVVTGSRTDTQYFGPGTRLTVL.

The genes are TRBV6-5 and TRBJ2-3; the D gene is possibly TRBD2 (5 bases). Germline V lookup: CDR1 MNHEY, CDR2 SVGAGI. With 6 bases removed from V and 2 bases from J, the gap between germline ends came to 9 bases. The CDR3 is made up of 13 amino acids. The CDR3 sequence: CASRRENTDTQYF. For the CDR3, the DNA is TGTGCCAGCAGGAGGGAAAACACAGATACGCAGTATTTT.

The chain employs TRBV13 and TRBJ1-1, with 8 bases lining up with TRBD1. Looked up from germline, CDR1 is PRHDT and CDR2 is FYEKMQ (reference sequence). The CDR3 spans 15 residues. V was pared by 0 bases and J by 4 bases, with 4 bases of the junction left unmatched. The CDR3 sequence: CASSLGRQGLTEAFF. CDR3 bases: TGTGCCAGCAGCTTAGGAAGACAGGGGCTCACTGAAGCTTTCTTT.

This clone appeared a few times. V is TRBV19 and J is TRBJ1-5; 7 bases are a match to TRBD1. The CDR3 loop spans 17 amino acids. CDR1 and CDR2 from the germline V gene are LNHDA and SQIVND (reference sequence). The J segment lost 0 bases and the V segment lost 3 bases, leaving 8 bases of the junction unmatched. The CDR3 sequence: CASSISDRHYSNQPQHF. The CDR3 DNA follows: TGTGCCAGTAGTATCTCGGACAGGCATTATAGCAATCAGCCCCAGCATTTT.

The chain joins TRBV11-2 to TRBJ2-5, with 7 positions matching TRBD1. V was pared by 5 bases and J by 0 bases, with 3 bases of the junction left unmatched. Germline values: CDR1 SGHAT, CDR2 FQNNGV. The CDR3 has 14 residues. The CDR3: CASSPDRDQETQYF. CDR3 nucleotides: TGTGCCAGCAGCCCCGACAGGGACCAAGAGACCCAGTACTTC.

This chain links TRBV11-2 with TRBJ1-1, with D possibly TRBD1 on 6 matching bases. Trimming cost V 2 bases and J 0 bases, with 13 bases left between them. Per germline, CDR1 SGHAT and CDR2 FQNNGV. The CDR3 covers 16 residues. In DNA form, the CDR3 reads TGTGCCAGCAGCTTACAAAGGGGGGGGGTGAACACTGAAGCTTTCTTT. Translated: CASSLQRGGVNTEAFF.

This clone was detected only a few times. The rearrangement uses TRBV28 and TRBJ1-2; the D gene is possibly TRBD1 (6 bases). V was shortened by 3 bases and J by 2 bases, with 16 bases between the two germline ends. This CDR3 comprises 16 residues. Germline CDR1 reads MDHEN; CDR2 reads SYDVKM. CDR3 sequence: CASSLVERQANYGYTF. CDR3 in DNA: TGTGCCAGCAGTTTGGTTGAAAGACAGGCAAACTATGGCTACACCTTC.

This CDR3 reads CASSPLPVEGASYGYTF. The DNA for the CDR3 is TGTGCCAGCTCACCGTTACCGGTGGAGGGGGCTAGCTATGGCTACACCTTC. V gene TRBV18 combines with J gene TRBJ1-2; 7 bases match TRBD1. Germline V lookup: CDR1 KGHSH, CDR2 LQKENI. The CDR3 extends over 17 amino acids. Trimming at V came to 3 bases and at J to 4 bases, leaving 14 bases not matched to a gene.

The CDR3 loop is CASSWTGGTNEKLFF. The CDR3 bases are TGCGCCAGCAGCTGGACAGGGGGAACTAATGAAAAACTGTTTTTT. The V gene is TRBV5-1, the J gene TRBJ1-4, with TRBD1 matching over 10 bases. After removal of 3 bases from V and 1 base from J, the junction contained 0 bases not matched to a gene. CDR1 is SGHRS, CDR2 YFSETQ, per germline. CDR3 length: 15 residues. The full variable domain, in which reference TRBV5-1 and TRBJ1-4 provide the parts outside the CDR3, is KAGVTQTPRYLIKTRGQQVTLSCSPISGHRSVSWYQQTPGQGLQFLFEYFSETQRNKGNFPGRFSGRQFSNSRSEMNVSTLELGDSALYLCASSWTGGTNEKLFFGSGTQLSVL.

The chain is built from TRBV10-3 and TRBJ1-6; TRBD1 agrees at 11 bases. The ends lost 3 bases at V and 6 bases at J; junction bases unmatched: 10. The V gene's germline CDR1 is ENHRY and CDR2 SYGVKD. This CDR3 spans 18 amino acids. This chain's CDR3 is CAISEASGTGGSNSPLHF. The CDR3 DNA reads as TGTGCCATCAGTGAAGCCTCCGGGACAGGGGGATCTAATTCACCCCTCCACTTT.

The chain links TRBV12-3 or TRBV12-4 to TRBJ1-1, with a tentative D call TRBD1 (5 bases). V lost 0 bases, J lost 9 bases, and 11 bases lay in between. The CDR3 length is 13 residues. Here the CDR3 reads CASSLAWAGKAFF. The CDR3 nucleotides read TGTGCCAGCAGTTTAGCGTGGGCAGGGAAAGCTTTCTTT.

The chain recombines TRBV5-4 with TRBJ2-5, with 10 bases matching TRBD2. The V segment lost 4 bases and the J segment 4 bases; nucleotides outside the gene matches: 7. The CDR3 sequence is 15 residues long. Germline CDR1 and CDR2: SGHNT and YYREEE (reference sequence). CDR3 loop: CASSRSGGAGETQYF. CDR3 in DNA: TGTGCCAGCAGCCGGAGCGGGGGGGCCGGAGAGACCCAGTACTTC.

This clone was seen a handful of times. The chain has TRBV4-1 and TRBJ2-7; 7 positions match TRBD2. Germline lookup yields CDR1 MGHRA and CDR2 YSYEKL. There are 14 residues in the CDR3. V shed 1 base, J shed 2 bases, and the junction held 2 bases outside the gene matches. Here the CDR3 DNA reads TGCGCCAGCAGCCAAGCTAGCGGAACCTACGAGCAGTACTTC. Translating it yields CASSQASGTYEQYF.

CDR3 nucleotide sequence: TGTGCCAGTAGTAGGGGCAGGGTGGAGACCCAGTACTTC. Translation gives CASSRGRVETQYF. The chain is built from TRBV19 and TRBJ2-5; the D gene is possibly TRBD1 (5 bases). The CDR3 loop spans 13 amino acids. V lost 4 bases and J 5 bases, leaving 11 bases between the germline ends. Germline CDR1 LNHDA, CDR2 SQIVND (reference sequence). The full variable domain, with the rest looked up from reference TRBV19 and TRBJ2-5, is DGGITQSPKYLFRKEGQNVTLSCEQNLNHDAMYWYRQDPGQGLRLIYYSQIVNDFQKGDIAEGYSVSREKKESFPLTVTSAQKNPTAFYLCASSRGRVETQYFGPGTRLLVL.

The chain uses TRBV10-3 and TRBJ1-2; 9 nucleotides line up with TRBD1. The germline V gene has CDR1 ENHRY and CDR2 SYGVKD. The CDR3 spans 15 residues. With V trimmed by 0 bases and J by 8 bases, 7 bases remained unmatched. CDR3 region: CAISESGQGVYGYTF. The CDR3, as DNA: TGTGCCATCAGTGAGTCGGGACAGGGAGTATACGGCTACACCTTC.

The chain uses TRBV28 and TRBJ1-2; TRBD1 matches at 8 bases. Germline trimming cut 9 bases from V and 2 bases from J; bases unmatched to any gene: 8. CDR1 and CDR2 (germline): MDHEN, SYDVKM. The CDR3 is 14 residues long. The CDR3 region has the DNA TGTGCCAGTGGACAGGGAGCGGAGAACTATGGCTACACCTTC. Translation gives CASGQGAENYGYTF.

This chain connects TRBV14 to TRBJ1-5; maybe TRBD1 (5 bases). Germline lookup yields CDR1 SGHDN and CDR2 FVKESK. V gave up 1 base and J gave up 0 bases, with 16 bases separating them. The CDR3 extends over 18 amino acids. The CDR3 region is CASSQGGLSYHSNQPQHF. In DNA, the CDR3 is TGTGCCAGCAGCCAAGGGGGACTCAGTTATCATAGCAATCAGCCCCAGCATTTT.

The V gene is TRBV5-1, the J gene TRBJ1-6, with D hard to call. There are 15 residues in the CDR3. V lost 0 bases to trimming and J lost 5 bases, with 9 bases between them. Germline V gene data show CDR1 as SGHRS and CDR2 as YFSETQ. CDR3 in amino acids: CASSLAHGNNSPLHF. For the CDR3, the DNA is TGCGCCAGCAGCTTGGCCCACGGGAATAATTCACCCCTCCACTTT.

The chain recombines TRBV7-2 with TRBJ2-1, with TRBD2 matching 7 bases. This CDR3 contains 17 residues. The germline V gene has CDR1 SGHTA and CDR2 FQGNSA. J lost 4 bases, V lost 4 bases, and 13 bases had no gene match. The CDR3 DNA is TGTGCCAGCAGCTCATCATCCGGGACTATTATTTACAATGAGCAGTTCTTC. The encoded protein is CASSSSSGTIIYNEQFF.

The chain is built from TRBV27 and TRBJ1-4; D call uncertain. The V and J ends lost 5 bases and 2 bases respectively, with 18 bases between them. The germline gives CDR1 MNHEY, CDR2 SMNVEV (reference sequence). This CDR3 region has 17 residues. The CDR3 is CASSTLHEGRTNEKLFF. CDR3 bases: TGTGCCAGCAGTACCCTACATGAGGGCCGGACTAATGAAAAACTGTTTTTT.

The chain joins TRBV6-5 to TRBJ2-2; D uncertain. Trimming left V 8 bases short and J 1 base short, with 11 bases between. The CDR3 runs 14 residues. Germline lookup yields CDR1 MNHEY and CDR2 SVGAGI. CDR3 nucleotides: TGTGCCAGCCGCAGCGCAGTGAACACCGGGGAGCTGTTTTTT. Translation: CASRSAVNTGELFF.

V usage is TRBV5-1 and J usage is TRBJ1-5, with a weak D call TRBD1 (6 bases). The germline V gene encodes CDR1 SGHRS and CDR2 YFSETQ. This CDR3 region has 15 residues. V was trimmed by 5 bases and J by 1 base, leaving 13 bases between them. In nucleotides, the CDR3 is TGCGCCAGCAGAGGAGGAACAGGGAGCAATCAGCCCCAGCATTTT. Its translation: CASRGGTGSNQPQHF.

J is TRBJ2-7 and V is TRBV7-2; tentative D call: TRBD1 (6 bases). Germline V CDR1 and CDR2: SGHTA, FQGNSA. Trimming pared 4 bases from V and 6 bases from J, leaving 10 bases between. This CDR3 contains 12 residues. The CDR3 spells CASSYSGAEQYF. The CDR3 DNA reads as TGTGCCAGCAGCTACTCAGGGGCCGAGCAGTACTTC. The full variable domain, completed using reference TRBV7-2 and TRBJ2-7, is GAGVSQSPSNKVTEKGKDVELRCDPISGHTALYWYRQSLGQGLEFLIYFQGNSAPDKSGLPSDRFSAERTGGSVSTLTIQRTQQEDSAVYLCASSYSGAEQYFGPGTRLTVT.

This chain links TRBV3-1 (or the pseudogene TRBV3-2) with TRBJ2-1; perhaps TRBD1 as D (6 bases). The germline V gene has CDR1 LGHDT and CDR2 YNNKEL (reference sequence). CDR3 length: 15 residues. Between the trimmed V and J ends, which lost 1 base and 4 bases, there was a span of 11 bases. Here the CDR3 reads CASSQGMDRYNEQFF. The CDR3 nucleotides are TGTGCCAGCAGCCAAGGAATGGACAGATACAATGAGCAGTTCTTC.

This clone is a singleton in its sample. The genes are TRBV18 and TRBJ1-1; 7 nucleotides line up with TRBD1. Germline V gene data show CDR1 as KGHSH and CDR2 as LQKENI. The V segment lost 2 bases and the J segment 5 bases; nucleotides outside the gene matches: 8. The CDR3 runs 15 residues. The CDR3 spells CASSPIGTEGTEAFF. As DNA, the CDR3 is TGTGCCAGCTCACCAATTGGGACAGAAGGAACTGAAGCTTTCTTT. Complete variable domain (other parts from reference TRBV18 and TRBJ1-1): NAGVMQNPRHLVRRRGQEARLRCSPMKGHSHVYWYRQLPEEGLKFMVYLQKENIIDESGMPKERFSAEFPKEGPSILRIQQVVRGDSAAYFCASSPIGTEGTEAFFGQGTRLTVV.

The chain carries TRBV6-5 and TRBJ1-2; TRBD1 might be the D (5 bases). CDR1 and CDR2 (germline): MNHEY, SVGAGI. The CDR3 runs 13 residues. V was cut by 5 bases and J by 6 bases, with 13 bases left in between. DNA for the CDR3: TGTGCCAGCAGTCTCGACAGATACGATGGCTACACCTTC. It translates to CASSLDRYDGYTF.